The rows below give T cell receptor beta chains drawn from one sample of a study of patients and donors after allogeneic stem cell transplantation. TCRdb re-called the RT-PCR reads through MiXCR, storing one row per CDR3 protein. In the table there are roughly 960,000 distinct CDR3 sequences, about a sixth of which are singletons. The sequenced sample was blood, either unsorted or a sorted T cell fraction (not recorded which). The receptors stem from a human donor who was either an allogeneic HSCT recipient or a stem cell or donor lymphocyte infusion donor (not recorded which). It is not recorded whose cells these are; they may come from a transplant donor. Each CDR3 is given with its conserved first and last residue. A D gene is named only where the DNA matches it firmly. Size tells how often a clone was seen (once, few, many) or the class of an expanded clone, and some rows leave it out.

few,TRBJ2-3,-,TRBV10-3,TGTGCCATCAGTAATCCAGGGGTTAGTCGGGATACGCAGTATTTT,CAISNPGVSRDTQYF
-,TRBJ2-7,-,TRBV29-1,TGCAGCGTTGCAGGGGCCGTCCACGAGCAGTACTTC,CSVAGAVHEQYF
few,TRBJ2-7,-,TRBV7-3,TGTGCCAGCAGCTTAGAGGCAGGGAATCGGCACGAGCAGTACTTC,CASSLEAGNRHEQYF
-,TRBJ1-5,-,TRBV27,TGTGCCAGCGGAGGGTTCCAGCCCCAGCATTTT,CASGGFQPQHF
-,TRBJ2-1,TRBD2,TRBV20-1,TGCAGTGCTAAAGGGACTAGCGGGGGGTACAATGAGCAGTTCTTC,CSAKGTSGGYNEQFF
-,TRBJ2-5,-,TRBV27,TGTGCCAGCAGTTTATCCGCCTTCAGCACCCAGTACTTC,CASSLSAFSTQYF
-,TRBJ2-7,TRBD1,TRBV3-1,TGTGCCAGCAGCAAAACAGGGGTCCAGTCCTACGAGCAGTACTTC,CASSKTGVQSYEQYF
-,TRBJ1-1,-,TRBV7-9,TGTGCCAGCAGCTTAATCCAGACAAACACTGAAGCTTTCTTT,CASSLIQTNTEAFF
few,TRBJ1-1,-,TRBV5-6,TGTGCCAGCAGCTTAAGACTAAACCAGGGACCTTCTGAAGCTTTCTTT,CASSLRLNQGPSEAFF
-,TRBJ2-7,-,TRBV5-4,TGTGCCAGCAGCTCGAGTGGATTCACCTACGAGCAGTACTTC,CASSSSGFTYEQYF
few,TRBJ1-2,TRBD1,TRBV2,TGTGCCAGCAGGGCCCCGGACAGGGCTAACTATGGCTACACCTTC,CASRAPDRANYGYTF
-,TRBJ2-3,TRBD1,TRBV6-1,TGTGCCAGCAGTGACCATTACAGGGGGCAAGGCACAGATACGCAGTATTTT,CASSDHYRGQGTDTQYF
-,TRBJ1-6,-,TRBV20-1,TGCAGTGCTAGAGATCTTTTACCTGGGAATTCACCCCTCCACTTT,CSARDLLPGNSPLHF
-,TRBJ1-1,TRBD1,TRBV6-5,TGTGCCAGCAGTTACTGGGGACAGGGAGGCACTGAAGCTTTCTTT,CASSYWGQGGTEAFF
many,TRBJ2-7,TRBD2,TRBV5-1,TGCGCCAGCAGCCTTCAAGCGGGAGGGTCCTACGAGCAGTACTTC,CASSLQAGGSYEQYF
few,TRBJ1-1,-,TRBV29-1,TGCAGCGTTGAGGCAGGGTTCAGTGAAGCTTTCTTT,CSVEAGFSEAFF
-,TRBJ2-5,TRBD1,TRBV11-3,TGTGCCAGCAGCCTCCGACAGGGCCGAGGGGAGACCCAGTACTTC,CASSLRQGRGETQYF
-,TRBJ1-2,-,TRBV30,TGTGCCGTCAAGGCCGGTAACTATGGCTACACCTTC,CAVKAGNYGYTF
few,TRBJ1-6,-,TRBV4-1,TGCGCCAGCAGCCAAATTGGGACTGCGAATTCACCCCTCCACTTT,CASSQIGTANSPLHF
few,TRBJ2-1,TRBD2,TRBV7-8,TGTGCCAGCAGCTTACGCCCGGGGCTAGCGGGAGGGCGAAAAGAGCAGTTCTTC,CASSLRPGLAGGRKEQFF
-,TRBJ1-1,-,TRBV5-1,TGCGCCAGCAGCCCCGTCTGGGGAGGGAACACTGAAGCTTTCTTT,CASSPVWGGNTEAFF
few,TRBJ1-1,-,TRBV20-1,TGCAGTGCTCCCACCACCGGGAGTCAGAACACTGAAGCTTTCTTT,CSAPTTGSQNTEAFF
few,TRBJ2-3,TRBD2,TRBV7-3,TGTGCCAGCAGCTTAACCGGACTAGCGGTCGATACGCAGTATTTT,CASSLTGLAVDTQYF
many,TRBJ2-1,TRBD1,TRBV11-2,TGTGCCAGCAGCCCTTTGGACAGGGTGGTAGATGAGCAGTTCTTC,CASSPLDRVVDEQFF
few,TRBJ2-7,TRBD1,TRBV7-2,TGTGCCAGCAGCATGGGACAGGGGGCCTACGAGCAGTACTTC,CASSMGQGAYEQYF
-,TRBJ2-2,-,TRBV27,TGTGCCAGCAGTTTAGAGGGTATGGGCACCGGGGAGCTGTTTTTT,CASSLEGMGTGELFF
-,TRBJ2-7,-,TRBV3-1,TGTGCCAGCATGGGTGCGGGTCGGGGCCGGGGCTGGGGAGAGCAGTACTTC,CASMGAGRGRGWGEQYF
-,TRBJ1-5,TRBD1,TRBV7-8,TGTGCCAGCAGCCTCGAATCGACAGGGGGCATAAATCAGCCCCAGCATTTT,CASSLESTGGINQPQHF
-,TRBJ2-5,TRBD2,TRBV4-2,TGTGCCAGCAGCCAAAGGGCCCCAGCGGGAGGAGAGACCCAGTACTTC,CASSQRAPAGGETQYF
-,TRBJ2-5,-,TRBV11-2,TGTGCCAGCAGCTTCTTCAACGGACAGCTGCTAGAAGAGACCCAGTACTTC,CASSFFNGQLLEETQYF
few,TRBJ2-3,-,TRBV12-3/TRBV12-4,TGTGCCAGCATTCAAGAGTCTAGCACAGATACGCAGTATTTT,CASIQESSTDTQYF
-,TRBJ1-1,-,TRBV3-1,TGTGCCAGCAACGACCCCAGGGTGGGCACTGAAGCTTTCTTT,CASNDPRVGTEAFF
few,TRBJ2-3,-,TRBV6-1,TGTGCCGGACGCGGCGGGACGCTAGCCACAGATACGCAGTATTTT,CAGRGGTLATDTQYF
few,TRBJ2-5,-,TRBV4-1,TGCGCCAGCAGCCAACCGACTACTGGGACCTACCAAGAGACCCAGTACTTC,CASSQPTTGTYQETQYF
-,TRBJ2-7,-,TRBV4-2,TGTGCCAGCAGCCATGCGGCTTTTGCCCCCTACGAGCAGTACTTC,CASSHAAFAPYEQYF
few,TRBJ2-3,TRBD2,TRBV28,TGTGCCAGCAGTCGGACTAGCGGGTTCACAGATACGCAGTATTTT,CASSRTSGFTDTQYF
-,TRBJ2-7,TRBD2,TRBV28,TGTGCCAGCGGACGGCGGGAGGCAACTTACTTC,CASGRREATYF
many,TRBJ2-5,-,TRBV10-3,TGTGCCATCAGTGCGGGCAGGGGACAAGAGACCCAGTACTTC,CAISAGRGQETQYF
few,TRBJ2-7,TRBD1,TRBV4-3,TGCGCCAGCAGCCAAGAAAACAGGGGCTACGAGCAGTACTTC,CASSQENRGYEQYF
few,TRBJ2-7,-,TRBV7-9,TGTGCCAGCAGCCCAGCGGGTGCAGGGTCCTACGAGCAGTACTTC,CASSPAGAGSYEQYF
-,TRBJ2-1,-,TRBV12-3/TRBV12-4,TGTGCCAGCAGTTCGCTCCCCGGGAACAATGAGCAGTTCTTC,CASSSLPGNNEQFF
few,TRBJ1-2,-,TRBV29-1,TGCAGCGTTCCTGAAGGGTACGGCTACACCTTC,CSVPEGYGYTF
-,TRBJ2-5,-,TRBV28,TGTGCCAGCAGTTTGAGGGCTCCAGAGACCCAGTACTTC,CASSLRAPETQYF
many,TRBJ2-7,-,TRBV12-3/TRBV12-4,TGTGCCAGCAGTTTAGAGGAGGTGACCTACGAGCAGTACTTC,CASSLEEVTYEQYF
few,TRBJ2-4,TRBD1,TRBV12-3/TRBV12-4,TGTGCCAGCAGTAACAGGGGGCTGACCAAAAACATTCAGTACTTC,CASSNRGLTKNIQYF
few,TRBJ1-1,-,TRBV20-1,TGCAGTGCTAGAGATCACTGGGAATCTAACACTGAAGCTTTCTTT,CSARDHWESNTEAFF
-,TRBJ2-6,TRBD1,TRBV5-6,TGTGCCAGCAGCTTGAGACAGGGAGCTTCCTCTGGGGCCAACGTCCTGACTTTC,CASSLRQGASSGANVLTF
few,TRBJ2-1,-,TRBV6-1,TGTGCCAGCATGATCGCCCCAAACAATGAGCAGTTCTTC,CASMIAPNNEQFF